This T cell receptor beta chain was identified during a study of T cells in narcolepsy. Data came from immunoSEQ multiplex PCR; TCRdb stores just in-frame clones and leaves some out. This sample has 25,000 to 35,000 clones, with roughly nine tenths found just once. The CDR3 covers 13 residues. In germline, CDR1 is MGHDK, CDR2 SYGVNS. Trimming removed 4 bases from V and 0 bases from J, with 4 bases in between. The sample comprised CD45RA- memory CD4+ T cells from PBMCs. The receptor was derived from a human donor with narcolepsy. The gene calls are TRBV25-1 and TRBJ1-3; the D is unclear. The CDR3 DNA reads as TGTGCCAGCAGTGGGGCCTCTGGAAACACCATATATTTT. Encoded protein: CASSGASGNTIYF.